This T cell receptor beta chain was retrieved from a study of T cells in Graves' hyperthyroidism and ophthalmopathy. The CDR3 has 13 amino acids. CDR1 is DFQATT and CDR2 is SNEGSKA in the germline V gene (reference sequence). V was clipped by 6 bases and J by 5 bases, with 16 bases between them. There were TCR beta CDR3 regions amplified from RNA transcripts. First-round RT-PCR of the TCR CDR3 relied on the HTBI primer set. TCRdb ran MiXCR on the multiplex PCR reads and lists one entry per CDR3 protein. The repertoire holds approximately 200,000 distinct CDR3 sequences, 15% to 20% seen once, with around 47% in the top ten. This clonotype was seen at least ten times.

Source material: blood. The receptor was derived from a man aged 35-49 years with Graves' hyperthyroidism. The rearrangement links TRBV20-1 to TRBJ2-5; D might be TRBD1 (6 bases). The CDR3 here is CSARDTLGETQYF. The DNA for the CDR3 is TGCAGTGCCCGGGACACCCTGGGGGAGACCCAGTACTTC.